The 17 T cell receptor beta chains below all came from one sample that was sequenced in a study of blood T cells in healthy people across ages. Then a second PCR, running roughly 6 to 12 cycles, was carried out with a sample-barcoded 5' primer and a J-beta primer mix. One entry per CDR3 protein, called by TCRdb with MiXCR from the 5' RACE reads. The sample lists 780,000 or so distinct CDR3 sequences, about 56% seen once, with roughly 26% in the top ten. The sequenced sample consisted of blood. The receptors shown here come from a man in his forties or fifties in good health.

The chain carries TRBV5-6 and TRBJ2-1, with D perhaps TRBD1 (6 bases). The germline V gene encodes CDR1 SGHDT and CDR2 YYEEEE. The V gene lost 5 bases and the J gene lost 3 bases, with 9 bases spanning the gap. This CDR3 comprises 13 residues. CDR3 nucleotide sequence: TGTGCCAGCAGTGGACAGAACTACAATGAGCAGTTCTTC. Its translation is CASSGQNYNEQFF.

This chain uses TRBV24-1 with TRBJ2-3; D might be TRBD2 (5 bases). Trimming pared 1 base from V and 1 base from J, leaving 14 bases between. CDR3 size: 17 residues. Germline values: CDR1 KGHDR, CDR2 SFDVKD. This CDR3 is CATSDFEYGKGTDTQYF. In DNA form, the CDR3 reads TGTGCCACCAGTGATTTCGAGTACGGGAAGGGCACAGATACGCAGTATTTT.

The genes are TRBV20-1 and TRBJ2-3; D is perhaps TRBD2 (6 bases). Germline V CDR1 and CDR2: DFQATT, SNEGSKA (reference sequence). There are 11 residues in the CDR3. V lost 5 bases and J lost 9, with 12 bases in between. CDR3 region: CSAPGVITQYF. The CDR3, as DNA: TGCAGTGCTCCGGGGGTGATCACGCAGTATTTT.

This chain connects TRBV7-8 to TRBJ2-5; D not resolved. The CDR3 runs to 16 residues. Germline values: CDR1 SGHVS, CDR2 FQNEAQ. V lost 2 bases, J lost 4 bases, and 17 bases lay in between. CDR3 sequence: CASSLLRVSRAETQYF. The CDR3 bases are TGTGCCAGCAGCTTACTCCGGGTCTCCAGAGCAGAGACCCAGTACTTC.

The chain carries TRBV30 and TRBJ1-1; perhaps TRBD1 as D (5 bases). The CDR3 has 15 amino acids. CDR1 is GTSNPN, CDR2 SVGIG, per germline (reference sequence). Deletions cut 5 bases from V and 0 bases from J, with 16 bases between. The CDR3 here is CAWEGREGLNTEAFF. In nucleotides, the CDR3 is TGTGCCTGGGAGGGGCGCGAGGGTTTGAACACTGAAGCTTTCTTT.

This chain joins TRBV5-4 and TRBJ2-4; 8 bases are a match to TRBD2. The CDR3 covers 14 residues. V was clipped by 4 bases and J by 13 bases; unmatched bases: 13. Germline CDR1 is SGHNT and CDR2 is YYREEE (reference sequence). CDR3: CASSPTSALWDQYF. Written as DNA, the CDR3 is TGTGCCAGCAGCCCGACTAGCGCCCTTTGGGACCAGTACTTC.

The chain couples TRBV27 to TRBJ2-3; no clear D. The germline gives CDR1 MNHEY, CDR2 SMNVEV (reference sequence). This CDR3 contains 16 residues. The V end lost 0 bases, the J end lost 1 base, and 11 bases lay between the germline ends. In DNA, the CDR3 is TGTGCCAGCAGTTTATCGAGCCCTGGAGGCACAGATACGCAGTATTTT. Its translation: CASSLSSPGGTDTQYF.

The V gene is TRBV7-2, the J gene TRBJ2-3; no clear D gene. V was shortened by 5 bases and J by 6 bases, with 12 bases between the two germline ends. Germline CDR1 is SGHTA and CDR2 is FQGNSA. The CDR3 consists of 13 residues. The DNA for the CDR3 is TGTGCCAGCAGCCCACCCTCTGCGGATACGCAGTATTTT. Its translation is CASSPPSADTQYF.

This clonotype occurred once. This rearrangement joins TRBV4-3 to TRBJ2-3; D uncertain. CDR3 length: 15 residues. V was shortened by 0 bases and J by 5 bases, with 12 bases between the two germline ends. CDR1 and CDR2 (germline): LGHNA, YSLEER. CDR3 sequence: CASSQETRLVDTQYF. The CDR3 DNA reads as TGCGCCAGCAGCCAAGAGACCCGATTGGTAGATACGCAGTATTTT.

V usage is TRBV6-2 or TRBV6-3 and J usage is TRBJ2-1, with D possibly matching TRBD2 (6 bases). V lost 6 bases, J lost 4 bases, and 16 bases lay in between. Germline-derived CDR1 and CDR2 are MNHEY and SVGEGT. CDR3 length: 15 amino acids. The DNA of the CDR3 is TGTGCCAGCAGACGTTCTAGCGCCATATACAATGAGCAGTTCTTC. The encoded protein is CASRRSSAIYNEQFF.

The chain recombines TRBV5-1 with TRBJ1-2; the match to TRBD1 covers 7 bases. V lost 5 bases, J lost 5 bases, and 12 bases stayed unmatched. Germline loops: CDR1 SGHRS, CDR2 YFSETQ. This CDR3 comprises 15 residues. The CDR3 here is CASRLDAGQTYGYTF. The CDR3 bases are TGCGCCAGCAGACTCGATGCGGGACAGACTTATGGCTACACCTTC.

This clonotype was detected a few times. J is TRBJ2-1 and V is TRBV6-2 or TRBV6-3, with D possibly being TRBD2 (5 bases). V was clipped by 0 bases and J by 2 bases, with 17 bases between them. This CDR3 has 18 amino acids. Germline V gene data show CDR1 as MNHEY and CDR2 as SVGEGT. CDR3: CASSYSTPIGGAYNEQFF. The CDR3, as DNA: TGTGCCAGCAGTTACTCGACCCCGATAGGAGGCGCCTACAATGAGCAGTTCTTC.

CDR3 sequence reads: CSVILWSRGVYGTNEKLFF. Here the CDR3 DNA reads TGCAGCGTTATCCTTTGGTCGAGGGGTGTTTATGGAACTAATGAAAAACTGTTTTTT. The chain couples TRBV29-1 to TRBJ1-4; TRBD1 is a possible D gene (5 bases). Germline CDR1 is SQVTM and CDR2 is ANQGSEA. The CDR3 spans 19 residues. Trimming shortened V by 5 bases and J by 1 base, and 26 bases separated the two germline ends.

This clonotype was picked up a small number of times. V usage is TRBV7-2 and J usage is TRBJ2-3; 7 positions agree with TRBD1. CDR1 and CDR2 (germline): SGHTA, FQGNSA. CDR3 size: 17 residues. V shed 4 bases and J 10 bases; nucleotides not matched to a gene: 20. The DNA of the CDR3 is TGTGCCAGCAGCTCTCTAGTCCGGGACAGCCGATCATTTGCGCAGTATTTT. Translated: CASSSLVRDSRSFAQYF.

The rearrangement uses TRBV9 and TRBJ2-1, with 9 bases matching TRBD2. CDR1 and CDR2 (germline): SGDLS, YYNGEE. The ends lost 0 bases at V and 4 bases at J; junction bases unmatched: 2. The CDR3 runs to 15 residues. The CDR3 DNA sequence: TGTGCCAGCAGCGTAGGCGGGGGGGGTTACAATGAGCAGTTCTTC. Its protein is CASSVGGGGYNEQFF.

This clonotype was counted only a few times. The CDR3: CSVEIGGESRTDTQYF. The CDR3 DNA follows: TGCAGCGTTGAAATTGGGGGCGAGAGCCGCACAGATACGCAGTATTTT. The chain employs TRBV29-1 and TRBJ2-3; D may be TRBD1 (6 bases). This CDR3 has 16 amino acids. Looked up from germline, CDR1 is SQVTM and CDR2 is ANQGSEA. Trimming removed 2 bases from V and 1 base from J, with 16 bases in between.

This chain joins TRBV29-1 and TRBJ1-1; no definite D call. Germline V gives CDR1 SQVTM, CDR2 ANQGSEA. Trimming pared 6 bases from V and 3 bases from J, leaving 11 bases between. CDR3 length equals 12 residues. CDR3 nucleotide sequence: TGCAGCGTGGGTGACCTTGACACTGAAGCTTTCTTT. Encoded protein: CSVGDLDTEAFF.